This T cell receptor (beta chain) was sequenced in a study of control samples from healthy donors and cancer patients. TCRdb keeps only in-frame clones here, not all; method: immunoSEQ multiplex PCR. This table holds more than 100,000 clones, roughly 89% found once. The CDR3 covers 13 residues. Germline V gene sequence: CDR1 MNHEY, CDR2 SVGAGI. Trimming shortened V by 2 bases and J by 7 bases, and 11 bases separated the two germline ends. The sequence came from a man between 45 and 60 years old with head and neck cancer. The rearrangement joins TRBV6-5 to TRBJ1-2, with a tentative D call TRBD1 (5 bases). The sequencing sample was made of PBMCs. This CDR3 is CASSYGGSVGYTF. CDR3 nucleotide sequence: TGTGCCAGCAGTTACGGGGGAAGTGTTGGCTACACCTTC.